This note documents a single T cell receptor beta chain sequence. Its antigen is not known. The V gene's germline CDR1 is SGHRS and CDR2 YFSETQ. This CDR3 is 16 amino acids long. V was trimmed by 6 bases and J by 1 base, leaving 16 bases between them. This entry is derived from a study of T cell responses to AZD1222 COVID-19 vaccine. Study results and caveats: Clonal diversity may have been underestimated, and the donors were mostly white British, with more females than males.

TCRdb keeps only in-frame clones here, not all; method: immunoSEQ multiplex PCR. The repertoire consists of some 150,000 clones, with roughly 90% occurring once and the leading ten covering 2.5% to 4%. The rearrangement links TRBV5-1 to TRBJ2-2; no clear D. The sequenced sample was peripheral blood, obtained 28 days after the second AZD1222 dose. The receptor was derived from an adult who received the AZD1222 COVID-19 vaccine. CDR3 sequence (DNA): TGCGCCAGCACGATCTTAACTGTAAGGAACACCGGGGAGCTGTTTTTT. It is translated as CASTILTVRNTGELFF.